The 26 T cell receptor beta chains presented below share a single source sample, sequenced in a study of chemoradiotherapy in HPV16-positive cancers. The method was immunoSEQ multiplex PCR; TCRdb's version includes in-frame clones alone and lacks a portion of them. The sample records 15,000 to 20,000 clones, approximately 91% being singletons. The sample was blood, taken from a patient who underwent chemoradiotherapy. Every receptor here comes from a human donor with HPV-associated anogenital cancer.

The V and J genes are TRBV27 and TRBJ2-3; 9 bases agree with TRBD1. Germline CDR1 is MNHEY and CDR2 is SMNVEV (reference sequence). CDR3 size: 12 residues. The ends lost 4 bases at V and 10 bases at J; junction bases unmatched: 3. The CDR3 sequence is CASSSTGGAQYF. DNA for the CDR3: TGTGCCAGCAGTTCGACAGGGGGAGCGCAGTATTTT.

The chain uses TRBV6-1 and TRBJ2-5; TRBD1 matches 7 bases. The CDR3 length is 13 residues. V gave up 5 bases and J gave up 3 bases; unmatched junction bases: 3. Germline values: CDR1 MNHNS, CDR2 SASEGT. This CDR3 reads CASSIDREETQYF. CDR3 sequence (DNA): TGTGCCAGCAGTATTGACAGGGAAGAGACCCAGTACTTC.

The rearrangement joins TRBV7-8 to TRBJ2-3, with 7 bases fitting TRBD1. This CDR3 region has 14 residues. The J segment lost 4 bases and the V segment lost 8 bases, leaving 9 bases of the junction unmatched. Germline V gene lookup returns CDR1 SGHVS and CDR2 FQNEAQ. As DNA, the CDR3 is TGTGCCAGCTCAAGACAGGGAGTCCCAGATACGCAGTATTTT. It yields the protein CASSRQGVPDTQYF. Full variable domain (rest looked up from reference TRBV7-8 and TRBJ2-3): GAGVSQSPRYKVAKRGQDVALRCDPISGHVSLFWYQQALGQGPEFLTYFQNEAQLDKSGLPSDRFFAERPEGSVSTLKIQRTQQEDSAVYLCASSRQGVPDTQYFGPGTRLTVL.

The J gene is TRBJ2-7, the V gene TRBV30, with a possible D match to TRBD1 (6 bases). V was cut by 4 bases and J by 0 bases, with 16 bases left in between. The CDR3 consists of 15 residues. Germline-derived CDR1 and CDR2 are GTSNPN and SVGIG (reference sequence). The DNA of the CDR3 is TGTGCCTGGATTGTGGGTCAGGGGCACTCCTACGAGCAGTACTTC. Amino acid sequence: CAWIVGQGHSYEQYF. Variable domain in full (rest from reference TRBV30 and TRBJ2-7): SQTIHQWPATLVQPVGSPLSLECTVEGTSNPNLYWYRQAAGRGLQLLFYSVGIGQISSEVPQNLSASRPQDRQFILSSKKLLLSDSGFYLCAWIVGQGHSYEQYFGPGTRLTVT.

This clone appeared a few times. The chain is built from TRBV7-9 and TRBJ1-1; possibly TRBD1 for D (6 bases). Germline-derived CDR1 and CDR2 are SEHNR and FQNEAQ (reference sequence). The CDR3 loop spans 12 amino acids. Trimming shortened V by 11 bases and J by 7 bases, and 17 bases separated the two germline ends. The CDR3 bases are TGTGCCGCGTCGACAGGACCGATTGAAGCTTTCTTT. Protein: CAASTGPIEAFF.

The chain joins TRBV5-1 to TRBJ1-1; TRBD1 might be the D (6 bases). In germline, CDR1 is SGHRS, CDR2 YFSETQ. The length of the CDR3 is 14 residues. V was cut by 4 bases and J by 3 bases, with 13 bases left in between. CDR3 bases: TGCGCCAGCAGCCGGGACACGAGGTACACTGAAGCTTTCTTT. It is translated as CASSRDTRYTEAFF.

This chain connects TRBV7-9 to TRBJ1-4; no reliable D call. The CDR3 loop spans 14 amino acids. The V end was cut by 3 bases, the J end by 6 bases, with 11 bases between. Per the germline V gene, CDR1 is SEHNR and CDR2 is FQNEAQ (reference sequence). The CDR3 spells CASSFKEKYEKLFF. CDR3 nucleotides: TGTGCCAGCAGCTTTAAAGAAAAGTATGAAAAACTGTTTTTT.

This chain joins TRBV19 and TRBJ1-6; D remains ambiguous. V lost 5 bases, J lost 6 bases, and 11 bases lay in between. In germline, CDR1 is LNHDA, CDR2 SQIVND (reference sequence). CDR3 length: 14 residues. CDR3 protein: CASSEGPSNSPLHF. DNA of the CDR3: TGTGCCAGTAGTGAAGGACCGAGTAATTCACCCCTCCACTTT.

J is TRBJ1-2 and V is TRBV2; 10 nucleotides align to TRBD1. Losses at the gene ends were 4 bases for V and 6 bases for J; bases not matched to a gene: 5. In germline, CDR1 is SNHLY, CDR2 FYNNEI. The CDR3 consists of 14 residues. As DNA, the CDR3 is TGTGCCAGCAGTGTGGGGACAGGGGTCGATGGCTACACCTTC. It encodes CASSVGTGVDGYTF.

The CDR3 DNA follows: TGTGCCAGCAGCTTAGTCACCAGGGGTATGAACACTGAAGCTTTCTTT. It translates to CASSLVTRGMNTEAFF. The genes are TRBV7-9 and TRBJ1-1; perhaps TRBD1 as D (6 bases). V lost 1 base and J 0 bases, leaving 12 bases between the germline ends. CDR3 length: 16 residues. Germline loops: CDR1 SEHNR, CDR2 FQNEAQ (reference sequence).

The chain combines TRBV13 with TRBJ2-3; TRBD2 might be the D (5 bases). V was cut by 2 bases and J by 2 bases, with 14 bases left in between. The CDR3 loop spans 16 amino acids. Per the germline V gene, CDR1 is PRHDT and CDR2 is FYEKMQ (reference sequence). CDR3 region: CASSLSSAGYTDTQYF. The CDR3 bases are TGTGCCAGCAGCTTATCCTCGGCGGGTTACACAGATACGCAGTATTTT.

The chain uses TRBV10-2 and TRBJ2-7; 12 positions agree with TRBD2. J was trimmed by 4 bases and V by 7 bases; bases with no gene match: 2. CDR1 and CDR2 (germline): WSHSY, SAAADI. The CDR3 is 13 residues long. This CDR3 reads CASMTSGGYEQYV. CDR3 nucleotide sequence: TGCGCCAGCATGACTAGCGGGGGTTACGAGCAGTACGTC.

The CDR3 loop reads CASSGSSYEQYF. The DNA for the CDR3 is TGTGCCAGCAGTGGATCCTCCTACGAGCAGTACTTC. The chain joins TRBV2 to TRBJ2-7; no reliable D call. The germline V and J ends were trimmed by 4 bases and 0 bases, with 4 bases remaining between them. Germline V gene sequence: CDR1 SNHLY, CDR2 FYNNEI. This CDR3 comprises 12 residues.

This chain links TRBV7-6 with TRBJ1-6; 11 nucleotides align to TRBD1. With 4 bases clipped from V and 10 bases from J, the junction kept 3 bases outside the gene matches. The CDR3 contains 14 residues. Per the germline V gene, CDR1 is SGHVS and CDR2 is FNYEAQ. The CDR3 DNA sequence: TGTGCCAGCAGCTCGGGACAGGGGGGGTCACCCCTCCACTTT. As protein: CASSSGQGGSPLHF.

The chain couples TRBV6-6 to TRBJ2-7; D is unresolved. V was clipped by 6 bases and J by 7 bases, with 13 bases between them. The germline V gene encodes CDR1 MNHNY and CDR2 SVGAGI (reference sequence). The CDR3 is 12 amino acids. CDR3 coding DNA: TGTGCCAGCAGACAACAAATGAAAGAGCAGTACTTC. Its translation: CASRQQMKEQYF.

This clone was seen more than once but under ten times. The rearrangement links TRBV7-9 to TRBJ1-2; D is uncertain. Germline V gene data show CDR1 as SEHNR and CDR2 as FQNEAQ (reference sequence). The CDR3 has 13 amino acids. Trimming shortened V by 3 bases and J by 6 bases, and 11 bases separated the two germline ends. The CDR3, as DNA: TGTGCCAGCAGCTTCAGTCCAGGTCATGGCTACACCTTC. This sequence encodes CASSFSPGHGYTF.

This sequence joins TRBV29-1 and TRBJ2-1; D might be TRBD2 (7 bases). The V gene's germline CDR1 is SQVTM and CDR2 ANQGSEA. V shed 8 bases and J shed 1 base, with 15 bases lying between them. CDR3 length equals 14 residues. The CDR3 loop reads CSFLGGRSYNEQFF. As DNA, the CDR3 is TGCAGCTTCCTGGGGGGGCGGTCCTACAATGAGCAGTTCTTC.

V gene TRBV13 combines with J gene TRBJ2-7, with unresolved D. Germline V CDR1 and CDR2: PRHDT, FYEKMQ (reference sequence). The CDR3 has 11 residues. V dropped 2 bases and J dropped 3 bases, with 2 bases sitting between them. Here the CDR3 reads CASSLNYEQYF. In DNA form, the CDR3 reads TGTGCCAGCAGCTTAAACTACGAGCAGTACTTC.

This clone was seen a handful of times. The chain combines TRBV6-5 with TRBJ2-5; D may be TRBD1 (5 bases). CDR3 length: 16 residues. Between the trimmed V and J ends, which lost 2 bases and 5 bases, there was a span of 18 bases. CDR1 and CDR2 from the germline V gene are MNHEY and SVGAGI. The CDR3 DNA follows: TGTGCCAGCAGTTACGTGCCCATTGACAGCAGGGAGACCCAGTACTTC. As protein: CASSYVPIDSRETQYF.

This chain connects TRBV11-2 to TRBJ2-4; D is undetermined. V lost 2 bases and J lost 4, with 9 bases in between. The germline gives CDR1 SGHAT, CDR2 FQNNGV. The CDR3 length is 14 residues. The CDR3 reads CASSLRVAKNIQYF. CDR3 nucleotide sequence: TGTGCCAGCAGCTTAAGGGTGGCGAAAAACATTCAGTACTTC.

V gene TRBV5-5 combines with J gene TRBJ1-1; the D gene is possibly TRBD1 (5 bases). Germline CDR1 and CDR2: SGHKS and YYEKEE (reference sequence). V dropped 4 bases and J dropped 2 bases, with 15 bases sitting between them. The CDR3 covers 15 residues. The CDR3 coding sequence is TGTGCCAGCAGCCAATCGGGGGGGATCAACACTGAAGCTTTCTTT. This encodes CASSQSGGINTEAFF.

This chain joins TRBV30 and TRBJ2-3; D is uncertain. CDR1 is GTSNPN, CDR2 SVGIG, per germline (reference sequence). V was trimmed by 2 bases and J by 14 bases, leaving 17 bases between them. The CDR3 length is 12 residues. CDR3 nucleotides: TGTGCCTGGAGTCCTTTGGGCCGCTTGCCGTATTTT. Translated, it gives CAWSPLGRLPYF.

The chain recombines TRBV5-4 with TRBJ2-5; the match to TRBD1 covers 11 bases. J gave up 4 bases and V 3 bases, and 2 bases lay outside the gene matches. Germline V gives CDR1 SGHNT, CDR2 YYREEE (reference sequence). This CDR3 is built from 14 residues. The CDR3 bases are TGTGCCAGCAGCTGGGACAGGGGGGTAGAGACCCAGTACTTC. Translating it yields CASSWDRGVETQYF.

This chain links TRBV4-2 with TRBJ1-5; D not resolved. The CDR3 spans 16 residues. The V gene's germline CDR1 is LGHNA and CDR2 YNFKEQ. Trimming stripped 4 bases from V and 0 bases from J, with 13 bases between. The CDR3 DNA sequence: TGTGCCAGCAGCCTCGGAGACATCGATAGCAATCAGCCCCAGCATTTT. Protein: CASSLGDIDSNQPQHF.

This clone has only one observation. This chain uses TRBV4-1 with TRBJ1-4; no clear D. The length of the CDR3 is 14 residues. CDR1 and CDR2 (germline): MGHRA, YSYEKL. The V and J ends lost 3 bases and 8 bases respectively, with 13 bases between them. The CDR3 DNA sequence: TGCGCCAGCAGCCAGGACCTGAGACGCGAAAAACTGTTTTTT. Its protein product is CASSQDLRREKLFF.

The CDR3 nucleotides read TGCGCCAGCAGCCCCCTGGGGGGTAGGGGCAATCAGCCCCAGCATTTT. This gives the protein CASSPLGGRGNQPQHF. The V call is TRBV5-1, the J call TRBJ1-5; tentative D call: TRBD1 (5 bases). V lost 4 bases and J 2 bases, leaving 16 bases between the germline ends. This CDR3 contains 16 residues. CDR1 and CDR2 (germline): SGHRS, YFSETQ. The full variable domain, its missing parts supplied by reference TRBV5-1 and TRBJ1-5, is KAGVTQTPRYLIKTRGQQVTLSCSPISGHRSVSWYQQTPGQGLQFLFEYFSETQRNKGNFPGRFSGRQFSNSRSEMNVSTLELGDSALYLCASSPLGGRGNQPQHFGDGTRLSIL.